The present entry profiles one T cell receptor beta chain with its context. Its specificity is unknown. This sample was taken from a study of T cell responses to AZD1222 COVID-19 vaccine. The overall study: Whether given at about 4 or about 12 weeks, second doses were pooled. General observations from the study: Most donors were white British and more were female, and clonal diversity was possibly underestimated. Researchers report vaccine-associated CD4 TCRs spanning spike, with dominance at 160-218 and 743-854. Every sample of the repertoires postdated the peak T cell response.

The germline gives CDR1 SGHRS, CDR2 YFSETQ. The V gene end was trimmed by 2 bases and the J gene end by 5 bases; junction bases not matched to a gene: 10. There are 16 residues in the CDR3. Assay used: immunoSEQ multiplex PCR; TCRdb lists only in-frame clones, some missing. The sample lists 90,000 to 150,000 clones, 88% occurring once. This chain uses TRBV5-1 with TRBJ2-3; 8 bases fit TRBD2. The receptor was derived from an adult in good health. The starting material was peripheral blood, obtained on day 0 of AZD1222 vaccination. CDR3 bases: TGCGCCAGCAGCTTTAACGGGGGGGCCGTCGGAGATACGCAGTATTTT. This codes for CASSFNGGAVGDTQYF.